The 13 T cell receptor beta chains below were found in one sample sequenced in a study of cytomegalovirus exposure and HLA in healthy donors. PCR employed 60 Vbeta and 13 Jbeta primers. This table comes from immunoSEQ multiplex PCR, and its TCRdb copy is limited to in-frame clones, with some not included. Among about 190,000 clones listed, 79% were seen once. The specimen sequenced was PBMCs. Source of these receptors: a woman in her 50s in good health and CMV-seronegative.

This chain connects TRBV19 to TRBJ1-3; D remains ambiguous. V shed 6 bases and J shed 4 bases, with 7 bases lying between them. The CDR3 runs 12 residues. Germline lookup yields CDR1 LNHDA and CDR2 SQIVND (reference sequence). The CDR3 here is CASRSGGNTIYF. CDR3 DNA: TGTGCCAGTAGATCGGGAGGAAACACCATATATTTT.

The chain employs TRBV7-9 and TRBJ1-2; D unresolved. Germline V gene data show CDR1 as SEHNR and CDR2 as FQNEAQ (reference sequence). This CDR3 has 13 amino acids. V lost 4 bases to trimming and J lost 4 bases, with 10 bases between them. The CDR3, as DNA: TGTGCCAGCAGCTCCATGACGGGCTATGGCTACACCTTC. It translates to CASSSMTGYGYTF.

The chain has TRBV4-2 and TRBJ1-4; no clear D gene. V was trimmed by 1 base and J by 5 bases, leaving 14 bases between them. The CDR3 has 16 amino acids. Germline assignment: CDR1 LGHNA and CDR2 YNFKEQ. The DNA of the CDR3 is TGTGCCAGCAGCCAAGCATCTGGAGAGATGAATGAAAAACTGTTTTTT. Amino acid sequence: CASSQASGEMNEKLFF.

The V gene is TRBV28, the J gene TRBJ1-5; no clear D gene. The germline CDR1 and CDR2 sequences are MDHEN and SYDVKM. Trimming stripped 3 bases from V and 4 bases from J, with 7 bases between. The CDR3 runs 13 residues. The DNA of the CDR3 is TGTGCCAGCAGTTTCCCCCTAAATCAGCCCCAGCATTTT. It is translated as CASSFPLNQPQHF.

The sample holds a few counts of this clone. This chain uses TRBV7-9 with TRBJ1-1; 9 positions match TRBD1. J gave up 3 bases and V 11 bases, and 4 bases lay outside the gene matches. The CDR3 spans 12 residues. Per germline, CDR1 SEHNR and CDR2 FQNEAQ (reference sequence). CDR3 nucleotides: TGTGCCTGGACAGGGGAGGACACTGAAGCTTTCTTT. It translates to CAWTGEDTEAFF.

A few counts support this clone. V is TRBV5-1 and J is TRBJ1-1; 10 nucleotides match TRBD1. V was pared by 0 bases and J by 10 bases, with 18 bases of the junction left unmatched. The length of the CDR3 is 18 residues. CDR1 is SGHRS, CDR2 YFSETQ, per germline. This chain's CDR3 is CASSLARWDRGYELGAFF. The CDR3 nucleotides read TGCGCCAGCAGCTTGGCCCGATGGGACAGGGGCTATGAATTGGGAGCTTTCTTT.

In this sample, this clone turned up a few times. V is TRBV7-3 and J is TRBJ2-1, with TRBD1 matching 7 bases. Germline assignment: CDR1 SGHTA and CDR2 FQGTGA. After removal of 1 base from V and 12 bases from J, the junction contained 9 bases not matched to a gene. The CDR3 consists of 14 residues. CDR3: CASSLSPTGTAQFF. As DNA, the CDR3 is TGTGCCAGCAGCTTAAGCCCAACAGGGACAGCGCAGTTCTTC.

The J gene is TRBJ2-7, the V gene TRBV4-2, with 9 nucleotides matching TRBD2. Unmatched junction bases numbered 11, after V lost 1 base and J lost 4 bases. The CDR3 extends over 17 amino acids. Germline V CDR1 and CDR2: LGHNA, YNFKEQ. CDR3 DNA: TGTGCCAGCAGCCAAGTTAGGAGCCTGGGACTAGCTTACGAGCAGTACTTC. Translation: CASSQVRSLGLAYEQYF.

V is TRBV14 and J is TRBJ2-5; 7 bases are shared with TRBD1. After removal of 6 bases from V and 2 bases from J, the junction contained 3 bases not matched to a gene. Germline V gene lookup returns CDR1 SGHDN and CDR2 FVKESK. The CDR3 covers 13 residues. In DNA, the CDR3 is TGTGCCAGCAGAGGGACAGATCAAGAGACCCAGTACTTC. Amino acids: CASRGTDQETQYF.

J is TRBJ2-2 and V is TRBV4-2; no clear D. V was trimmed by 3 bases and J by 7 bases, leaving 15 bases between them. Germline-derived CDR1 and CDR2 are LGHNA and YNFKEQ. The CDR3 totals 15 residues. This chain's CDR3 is CASSHQRQVGGELFF. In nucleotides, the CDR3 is TGTGCCAGCAGCCACCAAAGGCAGGTCGGCGGGGAGCTGTTTTTT.

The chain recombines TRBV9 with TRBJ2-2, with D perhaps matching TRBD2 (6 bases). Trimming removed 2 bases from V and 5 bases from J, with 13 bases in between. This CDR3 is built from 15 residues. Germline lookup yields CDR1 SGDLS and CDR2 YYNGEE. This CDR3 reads CASSVAGRGTGELFF. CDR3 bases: TGTGCCAGCAGCGTTGCGGGGCGAGGGACCGGGGAGCTGTTTTTT.

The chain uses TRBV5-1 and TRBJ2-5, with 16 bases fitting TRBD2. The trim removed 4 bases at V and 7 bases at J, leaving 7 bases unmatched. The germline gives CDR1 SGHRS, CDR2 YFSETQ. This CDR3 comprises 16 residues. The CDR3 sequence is CASSPGTSGGGRTQYF. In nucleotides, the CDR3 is TGCGCCAGCAGCCCCGGGACTAGCGGGGGGGGTAGGACCCAGTACTTC.

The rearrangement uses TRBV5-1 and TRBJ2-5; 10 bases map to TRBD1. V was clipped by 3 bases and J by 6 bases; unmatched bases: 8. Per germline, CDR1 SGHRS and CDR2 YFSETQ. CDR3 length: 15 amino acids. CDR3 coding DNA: TGCGCCAGCAGCTGGGCCGGGACAGGGGAACAGACCCAGTACTTC. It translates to CASSWAGTGEQTQYF.